The following is a T cell receptor beta chain sequence with its context. Treatment meaning: oral pan-JAK inhibitor, 5-10 mg twice daily. The data stem from a study of CD8+ T cells in alopecia areata. Sequencing templates came from extracted RNA that was reverse transcribed into cDNA. Measured with immunoSEQ multiplex PCR; TCRdb has only the in-frame clones, and not every one. The sample has 200,000 or so clones, 55% to 75% seen once. The source of this sequence is a human donor with alopecia areata. This specimen consisted of CD4+ T cells sorted from blood, obtained at week 24, from a patient treated with tofacitinib.

The CDR3 loop is CSVAGLDEQFF. CDR3 DNA: TGCAGCGTTGCCGGCTTGGATGAGCAGTTCTTC. This chain connects TRBV29-1 to TRBJ2-1; D not resolved. Between the trimmed V and J ends, which lost 4 bases and 8 bases, there was a span of 9 bases. The CDR3 consists of 11 residues. CDR1 and CDR2 (germline): SQVTM, ANQGSEA.